These T cell receptor beta chains were read from a single sample in a study of blood T cell repertoires in COVID-19. Some clones are missing from TCRdb's copy, which holds only in-frame ones; the method was immunoSEQ multiplex PCR. The sample has roughly 410,000 clones, about 89% seen once. Sequencing used peripheral blood. The receptor set was obtained from a middle-aged woman with COVID-19, enrolled during active disease. CDR3s include the opening cysteine and the closing phenylalanine or tryptophan. D genes are given only for firm matches. Clone size appears in some rows only: once, few, many, or a class for an expanded clone.

d_call: -; clone_size: -; j_call: TRBJ2-7; v_call: TRBV24-1; cdr3_nt: TGTGCCACCAGTGACAGGGACGGGGGGCCTCGAGAGCAGTACTTC; cdr3_aa: CATSDRDGGPREQYF
d_call: -; clone_size: -; j_call: TRBJ1-6; v_call: TRBV6-5; cdr3_nt: TGTGCCAGCCATTCCAGGGGATGGAATTCACCCCTCCACTTT; cdr3_aa: CASHSRGWNSPLHF
d_call: -; clone_size: -; j_call: TRBJ2-1; v_call: TRBV5-1; cdr3_nt: TGCGCCAGCAGCTTCTTCACAGGTCCAGGTGGAGTAGGTGAGCAGTTCTTC; cdr3_aa: CASSFFTGPGGVGEQFF
d_call: TRBD1; clone_size: few; j_call: TRBJ2-7; v_call: TRBV11-1; cdr3_nt: TGTGCCAGCAGCAAGACGACAGGGCGAAGGGAGCAGTACTTC; cdr3_aa: CASSKTTGRREQYF
d_call: TRBD2; clone_size: -; j_call: TRBJ2-5; v_call: TRBV5-1; cdr3_nt: TGCGCCAGCAGCTCGGGAGGGTCTGCGGTTTATATAGAGACCCAGTACTTC; cdr3_aa: CASSSGGSAVYIETQYF
d_call: TRBD2; clone_size: -; j_call: TRBJ2-5; v_call: TRBV6-1; cdr3_nt: TGTGCCAGCAGTGAAGTGGCTAGCGGGAGAGAGACCCAGTACTTC; cdr3_aa: CASSEVASGRETQYF
d_call: -; clone_size: -; j_call: TRBJ2-2; v_call: TRBV18; cdr3_nt: TGTGCCAGCTCACATGCAACCCGACAGGCGTCGGGCACCGGGGAGCTGTTTTTT; cdr3_aa: CASSHATRQASGTGELFF
d_call: -; clone_size: -; j_call: TRBJ2-1; v_call: TRBV7-9; cdr3_nt: TGTGCCAGCAGCTTAGCGGCCTCCTACAATGAGCAGTTCTTC; cdr3_aa: CASSLAASYNEQFF
d_call: -; clone_size: -; j_call: TRBJ1-6; v_call: TRBV10-3; cdr3_nt: TGTGCCATCAGTGAGTCTGCAGTCCACTCCTATAATTCACCCCTCCACTTT; cdr3_aa: CAISESAVHSYNSPLHF
d_call: TRBD1; clone_size: -; j_call: TRBJ1-1; v_call: TRBV6-5; cdr3_nt: TGTGCCAAAGGGAAGGCGGGACAGGAGGGTGAAGCTTTCTTT; cdr3_aa: CAKGKAGQEGEAFF
d_call: TRBD1; clone_size: -; j_call: TRBJ1-1; v_call: TRBV7-2; cdr3_nt: TGTGCCAGCAGCTTAAAGACAGGGGGCACTGAAGCTTTCTTT; cdr3_aa: CASSLKTGGTEAFF
d_call: TRBD1; clone_size: -; j_call: TRBJ2-1; v_call: TRBV7-3; cdr3_nt: TGTGCCAGCAGCCCCCGGGACAGGGAGGTGTTTGGCTCCTACAATGAGCAGTTCTTC; cdr3_aa: CASSPRDREVFGSYNEQFF
d_call: -; clone_size: -; j_call: TRBJ2-5; v_call: TRBV7-2; cdr3_nt: TGTGCCAGCAGCCCCACTCCAAGGGGACAAGAGACCCAGTACTTC; cdr3_aa: CASSPTPRGQETQYF
d_call: -; clone_size: -; j_call: TRBJ2-7; v_call: TRBV12-3/TRBV12-4; cdr3_nt: TGTGCCAGCAGTTTATCAGGGGTCGACGAGCAGTACTTC; cdr3_aa: CASSLSGVDEQYF
d_call: -; clone_size: -; j_call: TRBJ2-7; v_call: TRBV4-1; cdr3_nt: TGCGCCAGCAGCCAGGGCCCGACTACCTACGAGCAGTACTTC; cdr3_aa: CASSQGPTTYEQYF
d_call: TRBD2; clone_size: -; j_call: TRBJ2-7; v_call: TRBV27; cdr3_nt: TGTGCCAGCAGCGGGGGGGTAAGCTACGAGCAGTACTTC; cdr3_aa: CASSGGVSYEQYF
d_call: -; clone_size: -; j_call: TRBJ2-1; v_call: TRBV19; cdr3_nt: TGTGCCAGTAGTATTCGCGGGGATCCCTACAATGAGCAGTTCTTC; cdr3_aa: CASSIRGDPYNEQFF
d_call: -; clone_size: -; j_call: TRBJ1-6; v_call: TRBV5-8; cdr3_nt: TGTGCCAGCAGCTTGAGGGACTTTAGGAATTCACCCCTCCACTTT; cdr3_aa: CASSLRDFRNSPLHF
d_call: -; clone_size: -; j_call: TRBJ1-6; v_call: TRBV7-8; cdr3_nt: TGTGCCAGCAGGGACCGGAGGTTCGTGAGGTCACCCCTCCACTTT; cdr3_aa: CASRDRRFVRSPLHF
d_call: -; clone_size: -; j_call: TRBJ2-7; v_call: TRBV4-2; cdr3_nt: TGTGCCAGCAGCACAGTACAGGGGGGGTCTTGGCAGTACTTC; cdr3_aa: CASSTVQGGSWQYF
d_call: TRBD2; clone_size: -; j_call: TRBJ2-7; v_call: TRBV7-9; cdr3_nt: TGTGCCAGCAGTCCCCTACCGGGGACTAGTTCTTACGAGCAGTACTTC; cdr3_aa: CASSPLPGTSSYEQYF
d_call: -; clone_size: -; j_call: TRBJ1-1; v_call: TRBV7-9; cdr3_nt: TGTGCCAGCAGCTTGGCAGGGTTCACTGAAGCTTTCTTT; cdr3_aa: CASSLAGFTEAFF
d_call: TRBD1; clone_size: -; j_call: TRBJ1-5; v_call: TRBV2; cdr3_nt: TGTGCCAGCAGAGCCGGGACAGGGCTTTATAGCAATCAGCCCCAGCATTTT; cdr3_aa: CASRAGTGLYSNQPQHF
d_call: -; clone_size: -; j_call: TRBJ1-2; v_call: TRBV28; cdr3_nt: TGTGCCAGCAGTTCTGTCAGGGCATTCTATGGCTACACCTTC; cdr3_aa: CASSSVRAFYGYTF
d_call: -; clone_size: -; j_call: TRBJ1-1; v_call: TRBV12-3/TRBV12-4; cdr3_nt: TGTGCCAGCACCATGGGGGGGGGAGCTTTCTTT; cdr3_aa: CASTMGGGAFF
d_call: -; clone_size: -; j_call: TRBJ2-7; v_call: TRBV29-1; cdr3_nt: TGCAGCGTTGTTGGCTCGGGATCCTCGGTGGACGAGCAGTACTTC; cdr3_aa: CSVVGSGSSVDEQYF
d_call: TRBD2; clone_size: -; j_call: TRBJ2-7; v_call: TRBV2; cdr3_nt: TGTGCCAGCAGTATCCAAGGTAGGACTAGTGTTCCTGAAGCGCAGTACTTC; cdr3_aa: CASSIQGRTSVPEAQYF
d_call: TRBD1; clone_size: once; j_call: TRBJ1-1; v_call: TRBV24-1; cdr3_nt: TGTGCCACCAGTGATTGGACCCTTGGACAGGGCAAGGGAGCTTTCTTT; cdr3_aa: CATSDWTLGQGKGAFF
d_call: -; clone_size: -; j_call: TRBJ2-1; v_call: TRBV4-2; cdr3_nt: TGTGCCAGCAGCCAAGCCGGTTACAATGAGCAGTTCTTC; cdr3_aa: CASSQAGYNEQFF
d_call: -; clone_size: -; j_call: TRBJ2-3; v_call: TRBV3-1/TRBV3-2; cdr3_nt: TGTGCCAGCAGCCAGATCGCAGGGTCCTCTAGCACAGATACGCAGTATTTT; cdr3_aa: CASSQIAGSSSTDTQYF
d_call: -; clone_size: -; j_call: TRBJ1-5; v_call: TRBV27; cdr3_nt: TGTGCCAGCAGTTTCTATAGGGGCAGCGATCAGCCCCAGCATTTT; cdr3_aa: CASSFYRGSDQPQHF
d_call: TRBD1; clone_size: -; j_call: TRBJ2-7; v_call: TRBV5-4; cdr3_nt: TGTGCCAGCAGTCGGAGGGCAGGGGGCAACTACGAGCAGTACTTC; cdr3_aa: CASSRRAGGNYEQYF
d_call: TRBD1; clone_size: -; j_call: TRBJ2-3; v_call: TRBV28; cdr3_nt: TGTGCCAGCAGTTTCCCGGGACAGGGGTTTACAGATACGCAGTATTTT; cdr3_aa: CASSFPGQGFTDTQYF
d_call: TRBD1; clone_size: -; j_call: TRBJ2-1; v_call: TRBV7-9; cdr3_nt: TGTGCCAGCAGCTCCCGGGACAGGGGGCTTGGGTACAATGAGCAGTTCTTC; cdr3_aa: CASSSRDRGLGYNEQFF
d_call: -; clone_size: -; j_call: TRBJ1-2; v_call: TRBV7-9; cdr3_nt: TGTGCCAGCAGCCCCCGGGACATATATGGCTACACCTTC; cdr3_aa: CASSPRDIYGYTF
d_call: -; clone_size: -; j_call: TRBJ1-5; v_call: TRBV10-3; cdr3_nt: TGTGCCTCGCGACAGCTTGAAAATCAGCCCCAGCATTTT; cdr3_aa: CASRQLENQPQHF
d_call: -; clone_size: -; j_call: TRBJ2-2; v_call: TRBV3-1/TRBV3-2; cdr3_nt: TGTGCCAGCAGCCTTAACGGTGGGGGAAGGGGAGGCACCGGGGAGCTGTTTTTT; cdr3_aa: CASSLNGGGRGGTGELFF
d_call: -; clone_size: -; j_call: TRBJ1-2; v_call: TRBV4-3; cdr3_nt: TGCGCCAGCAGCCAAGATGGTACCAGGGCCAGCTATGGCTACACCTTC; cdr3_aa: CASSQDGTRASYGYTF
d_call: -; clone_size: -; j_call: TRBJ2-1; v_call: TRBV21-1; cdr3_nt: TGTGCCAGCAGTACCCCACGCCGGACAGGACTTGACAATGAGCAGTTCTTC; cdr3_aa: CASSTPRRTGLDNEQFF
d_call: TRBD1; clone_size: -; j_call: TRBJ1-2; v_call: TRBV28; cdr3_nt: TGTGCCAGCAGTCCGACAGGGGCTGGGGGCTACACCTTC; cdr3_aa: CASSPTGAGGYTF
d_call: -; clone_size: -; j_call: TRBJ1-5; v_call: TRBV5-5; cdr3_nt: TGTGCCAGCAGCTTAATACCCTACAGTGAAAGCAATCAGCCCCAGCATTTT; cdr3_aa: CASSLIPYSESNQPQHF
d_call: -; clone_size: -; j_call: TRBJ1-1; v_call: TRBV5-4; cdr3_nt: TGTGCCAGCAGCCCTCCGGTCTCGGCGAAGACATTGTCGCACCCTGAAGCTTTCTTT; cdr3_aa: CASSPPVSAKTLSHPEAFF
d_call: -; clone_size: -; j_call: TRBJ1-6; v_call: TRBV28; cdr3_nt: TGTGCCAGCAGCCGTAGCAGTTATAATTCACCCCTCCACTTT; cdr3_aa: CASSRSSYNSPLHF
d_call: -; clone_size: few; j_call: TRBJ1-4; v_call: TRBV5-1; cdr3_nt: TGCGCCAGCAGCTTAAACAGTCGTTGGAGGAATGAAAAACTGTTTTTT; cdr3_aa: CASSLNSRWRNEKLFF
d_call: TRBD1; clone_size: once; j_call: TRBJ2-7; v_call: TRBV5-5; cdr3_nt: TGTGCCAGCAGCTTGGAGGGGACAGGGGGCCTCTACGAGCAGTACTTC; cdr3_aa: CASSLEGTGGLYEQYF
d_call: -; clone_size: -; j_call: TRBJ2-7; v_call: TRBV11-2; cdr3_nt: TGTGCCAGCAGCTTAGGGACTACTTGGGGGGAGCAGTACTTC; cdr3_aa: CASSLGTTWGEQYF
d_call: -; clone_size: -; j_call: TRBJ1-5; v_call: TRBV3-1/TRBV3-2; cdr3_nt: TGTGCCAGCAGCCAAGCGACAGCGCGGAATCAGCCCCAGCATTTT; cdr3_aa: CASSQATARNQPQHF
d_call: -; clone_size: -; j_call: TRBJ1-2; v_call: TRBV5-4; cdr3_nt: TGTGCCAGCAGTTACTCCGTGGTTAACTATGGCTACACCTTC; cdr3_aa: CASSYSVVNYGYTF
d_call: TRBD1; clone_size: once; j_call: TRBJ1-2; v_call: TRBV7-2; cdr3_nt: TGTGCCAGCAGCGCTCGGACAGGGGAAGTGGTTGGTGGCTACACCTTC; cdr3_aa: CASSARTGEVVGGYTF
d_call: TRBD1; clone_size: -; j_call: TRBJ1-5; v_call: TRBV30; cdr3_nt: TGTGCCTGGAGTGGGCAGGGGGCCGGATTGGGTCAGCCCCAGCATTTT; cdr3_aa: CAWSGQGAGLGQPQHF
d_call: TRBD1; clone_size: once; j_call: TRBJ1-2; v_call: TRBV6-5; cdr3_nt: TGTGCCAGCAGAAGTGGACAGGGCTATGGCTACACCTTC; cdr3_aa: CASRSGQGYGYTF
d_call: -; clone_size: -; j_call: TRBJ1-1; v_call: TRBV9; cdr3_nt: TGTGCCAGCAGCGTAGGTGGAGGGTTCAGCACTGAAGCTTTCTTT; cdr3_aa: CASSVGGGFSTEAFF